This TCR beta chain derives from a study of OX40 agonist ivuxolimab in advanced cancers. In the study overall: Ivuxolimab, an antibody acting as an agonist of OX40 (CD134), was used to treat patients. From roughly 20 to 90 years was the age range, with a mean of around 57 years, and about 83% were male. Study findings and constraints: The study observed clonal expansion of CD4+ and CD8+ blood T cells by week 6 at 0.1 to 3.0 mg/kg.

Profiling relied on immunoSEQ multiplex PCR, and the TCRdb table lists in-frame clones only, not all of them. The table records approximately 9,300 clones, 60% to 80% of them present only once. Trimming cost V 3 bases and J 4 bases, with 14 bases left between them. This CDR3 spans 14 amino acids. Germline lookup yields CDR1 SGHRS and CDR2 YFSETQ. With respect to this clone: Its specificity is unknown.

At baseline, cycle 4 day 1, and cycle 7 day 1, blood was sampled. The source of this sequence is an adult with an advanced solid tumor such as melanoma, head and neck, liver or kidney cancer. Sequenced material: CD4+ or CD8+ T cells sorted from blood, taken in a trial of the OX40 agonist ivuxolimab. The V and J genes are TRBV5-1 and TRBJ2-7; tentatively, D is TRBD1 (6 bases). The CDR3 is CASSYRQAGYEQYF. CDR3 DNA sequence: TGCGCCAGCAGCTATCGACAGGCGGGTTACGAGCAGTACTTC.